These 29 T cell receptor beta chains share one sample of origin, sequenced in a study of T cell clonotyping in hematopoietic cell transplantation. Libraries were prepared by immunoSEQ multiplex PCR; TCRdb keeps only in-frame clonotypes and omits some of them. The sample lists several thousand clones, about 96% occurring once. The material was PBMCs, obtained 30 days after allogeneic stem cell transplant. The origin of the receptors is a male patient in his thirties or forties who had an allogeneic stem cell transplant from a related donor, so the T cells may come from the graft donor. Some clones in this sample may be carry-over from other donors' samples.

The chain is built from TRBV10-3 and TRBJ1-2; D remains ambiguous. Deletions cut 8 bases from V and 2 bases from J, with 6 bases between. Germline values: CDR1 ENHRY, CDR2 SYGVKD. The CDR3 totals 11 residues. DNA for the CDR3: TGTGCCATCGGGGAGAACTATGGCTACACCTTC. It specifies CAIGENYGYTF.

The CDR3 protein is CASMGSGTGGNEQYF. The CDR3 DNA is TGTGCCAGCATGGGATCCGGGACAGGGGGGAACGAGCAGTACTTC. The chain uses TRBV6-6 and TRBJ2-7; 11 bases agree with TRBD1. With 7 bases clipped from V and 5 bases from J, the junction kept 10 bases outside the gene matches. CDR1 MNHNY and CDR2 SVGAGI come from the germline V gene (reference sequence). This CDR3 is 15 amino acids long.

This clone has just one count. This chain connects TRBV4-3 to TRBJ2-3, with a weak D call TRBD2 (6 bases). In germline, CDR1 is LGHNA, CDR2 YSLEER. Trimming removed 1 base at V and 9 bases at J, with 20 bases between. This CDR3 has 16 amino acids. The CDR3: CASSQGFGGAGGTQYF. CDR3 coding DNA: TGCGCCAGCAGCCAAGGTTTTGGCGGGGCCGGCGGGACGCAGTATTTT.

A single count supports this clone. The rearrangement uses TRBV27 and TRBJ2-7; 10 positions agree with TRBD1. There are 12 residues in the CDR3. From germline, CDR1 is MNHEY and CDR2 SMNVEV (reference sequence). With V trimmed by 8 bases and J by 5 bases, 3 bases remained unmatched. The CDR3 loop is CASGDRGHEQYF. The CDR3 DNA follows: TGTGCCAGCGGGGACAGGGGTCACGAGCAGTACTTC.

V gene TRBV27 combines with J gene TRBJ2-1; D gene unclear. CDR1 is MNHEY and CDR2 is SMNVEV in the germline V gene (reference sequence). The CDR3 length is 16 residues. V was trimmed by 3 bases and J by 6 bases, leaving 18 bases between them. This CDR3 is CASSFRTVQAVNEQFF. The CDR3, as DNA: TGTGCCAGCAGTTTTAGGACGGTCCAGGCCGTCAATGAGCAGTTCTTC.

The chain employs TRBV5-1 and TRBJ1-1; D unclear. V was cut by 3 bases and J by 1 base, with 13 bases left in between. Germline CDR1 SGHRS, CDR2 YFSETQ. This CDR3 has 15 amino acids. The CDR3 DNA follows: TGCGCCAGCAGCTCGGGATTGACGGAGAACACTGAAGCTTTCTTT. Translated: CASSSGLTENTEAFF.

V usage is TRBV4-1 and J usage is TRBJ1-1; unclear D gene. Trimming pared 1 base from V and 5 bases from J, leaving 8 bases between. This CDR3 comprises 13 residues. Germline values: CDR1 MGHRA, CDR2 YSYEKL. This CDR3 reads CASSQGGETEAFF. The CDR3 bases are TGCGCCAGCAGCCAAGGTGGGGAAACTGAAGCTTTCTTT.

V gene TRBV6-1 combines with J gene TRBJ2-7, with TRBD2 matching over 9 bases. V gave up 8 bases and J gave up 2 bases; unmatched junction bases: 7. CDR3 length: 14 amino acids. Looked up from germline, CDR1 is MNHNS and CDR2 is SASEGT. CDR3 amino acids: CASVSGSSAYEQYF. DNA for the CDR3: TGTGCCAGCGTTAGCGGGAGTAGCGCCTACGAGCAGTACTTC.

The CDR3, as DNA: TGTGCCAGCAGTTACCAACAGGGGACAGATACGCAGTATTTT. This translates into CASSYQQGTDTQYF. The chain is built from TRBV6-6 and TRBJ2-3, with 7 bases fitting TRBD1. The CDR3 consists of 14 residues. V shed 2 bases, J shed 3 bases, and the junction held 2 bases outside the gene matches. The germline CDR1 and CDR2 sequences are MNHNY and SVGAGI (reference sequence).

This clone was recorded once. The chain links TRBV5-1 to TRBJ1-4; D unclear. The CDR3 runs 14 residues. V was clipped by 1 base and J by 0 bases, with 4 bases between them. Germline V gene lookup returns CDR1 SGHRS and CDR2 YFSETQ. The CDR3 region has the DNA TGCGCCAGCAGCTTGCAGCCAACTAATGAAAAACTGTTTTTT. Translated: CASSLQPTNEKLFF.

The V and J genes are TRBV7-9 and TRBJ1-1, with 7 bases matching TRBD1. Germline V lookup: CDR1 SEHNR, CDR2 FQNEAQ (reference sequence). Germline trimming cut 2 bases from V and 4 bases from J; bases unmatched to any gene: 4. The CDR3 spans 14 residues. The CDR3 DNA reads TGTGCCAGCAGCTTACCAGGGGGTGGCACTGAAGCTTTCTTT. It encodes CASSLPGGGTEAFF.

The chain combines TRBV5-6 with TRBJ1-5; 8 positions match TRBD1. Germline CDR1 and CDR2: SGHDT and YYEEEE. The length of the CDR3 is 15 residues. V lost 4 bases to trimming and J lost 3 bases; unmatched junction nucleotides: 6. The CDR3 region has the DNA TGTGCCAGCAGCCTACTGACAGGGGACAATCAGCCCCAGCATTTT. It is translated as CASSLLTGDNQPQHF.

This clone has just one count. The V call is TRBV29-1, the J call TRBJ2-1; unclear D gene. Trimming stripped 5 bases from V and 8 bases from J, with 10 bases between. The germline CDR1 and CDR2 sequences are SQVTM and ANQGSEA. The CDR3 sequence is 11 residues long. CDR3 nucleotide sequence: TGCAGCGTTTTGAGGCGTCATGAGCAGTTCTTC. This sequence encodes CSVLRRHEQFF.

V and J are TRBV30 and TRBJ1-6; 7 bases line up with TRBD1. V lost 4 bases, J lost 5 bases, and 11 bases stayed unmatched. Germline-derived CDR1 and CDR2 are GTSNPN and SVGIG (reference sequence). The CDR3 runs to 16 residues. The CDR3 here is CAWTDTGAGDNSPLHF. CDR3 coding DNA: TGTGCCTGGACAGATACAGGGGCCGGAGATAATTCACCCCTCCACTTT.

The V and J genes are TRBV28 and TRBJ2-7; weak D call: TRBD2 (5 bases). The V and J ends lost 6 bases and 3 bases respectively, with 9 bases between them. The CDR3 is 12 residues long. The germline V gene encodes CDR1 MDHEN and CDR2 SYDVKM. The CDR3 DNA reads TGTGCCAGCAGCATAACTAGCTACGAGCAGTACTTC. This codes for CASSITSYEQYF.

The chain is built from TRBV2 and TRBJ1-2; TRBD1 is a possible D gene (6 bases). V lost 11 bases, J lost 7 bases, and 20 bases lay in between. The CDR3 is 13 amino acids. The germline V gene has CDR1 SNHLY and CDR2 FYNNEI. Here the CDR3 reads CAGKGDNRVGYTF. The CDR3 nucleotides are TGTGCCGGGAAGGGGGATAACAGGGTTGGCTACACCTTC.

Notes on this clone: A junction end diverges from the germline sequence, so it may reflect a read error. V usage is TRBV7-7 and J usage is TRBJ2-1; D remains ambiguous. The CDR3 has 16 residues. CDR1 is SSHAT, CDR2 FNYEAQ, per germline (reference sequence). The CDR3 DNA reads TGTGCTAGCAGCTTATTAGGCCCCGGCGATGGGAATGAGCAGTTCTTC. It translates to CASSLLGPGDGNEQFF.

The chain has TRBV30 and TRBJ2-1; D uncertain. V lost 4 bases to trimming and J lost 6 bases, with 10 bases between them. CDR3 length: 12 amino acids. Germline CDR1 reads GTSNPN; CDR2 reads SVGIG (reference sequence). The CDR3 DNA reads TGTGCCTGGAAACCGGATTCCAATGAGCAGTTCTTC. Translation gives CAWKPDSNEQFF.

The chain recombines TRBV30 with TRBJ1-5, with 7 bases that match TRBD1. The CDR3 has 14 residues. V shed 4 bases and J 2 bases; nucleotides not matched to a gene: 5. Germline V gene sequence: CDR1 GTSNPN, CDR2 SVGIG (reference sequence). The CDR3 nucleotides read TGTGCCTGGAACAGGGACAGCGGCAATCAGCCCCAGCATTTT. Its translation is CAWNRDSGNQPQHF.

The genes are TRBV7-6 and TRBJ2-7; no reliable D call. This CDR3 is built from 14 residues. V lost 2 bases, J lost 0 bases, and 8 bases lay in between. Germline CDR1 is SGHVS and CDR2 is FNYEAQ. DNA of the CDR3: TGTGCCAGCAGCTTATCCCAAAACTCCTACGAGCAGTACTTC. It translates to CASSLSQNSYEQYF.

This chain joins TRBV11-2 and TRBJ1-2; no definite D call. This CDR3 has 16 amino acids. V was cut by 0 bases and J by 3 bases, with 14 bases left in between. Germline CDR1 reads SGHAT; CDR2 reads FQNNGV. CDR3 protein: CASSLDQQRAHYGYTF. CDR3 sequence (DNA): TGTGCCAGCAGCTTAGACCAACAACGAGCTCACTATGGCTACACCTTC. The full variable domain, rest sourced from reference TRBV11-2 and TRBJ1-2, is EAGVAQSPRYKIIEKRQSVAFWCNPISGHATLYWYQQILGQGPKLLIQFQNNGVVDDSQLPKDRFSAERLKGVDSTLKIQPAKLEDSAVYLCASSLDQQRAHYGYTFGSGTRLTVV.

V usage is TRBV9 and J usage is TRBJ2-6; no reliable D call. Per germline, CDR1 SGDLS and CDR2 YYNGEE. The CDR3 is made up of 14 amino acids. Trimming took off 6 bases at V and 0 bases at J, with 7 bases between the two ends. This chain's CDR3 is CASTTSSGANVLTF. CDR3 nucleotide sequence: TGTGCCAGCACTACGAGCTCTGGGGCCAACGTCCTGACTTTC.

J is TRBJ1-6 and V is TRBV7-2; 7 bases are shared with TRBD1. CDR1 SGHTA and CDR2 FQGNSA come from the germline V gene. The V gene end was trimmed by 2 bases and the J gene end by 7 bases; junction bases not matched to a gene: 5. CDR3 length: 15 amino acids. This chain's CDR3 is CASSLLQGGNSPLHF. The CDR3, as DNA: TGTGCCAGCAGCTTATTGCAGGGGGGAAATTCACCCCTCCACTTT.

The gene calls are TRBV27 and TRBJ2-7; 8 bases map to TRBD1. The germline CDR1 and CDR2 sequences are MNHEY and SMNVEV (reference sequence). The CDR3 consists of 16 residues. V gave up 5 bases and J gave up 1 base; unmatched junction bases: 10. This chain's CDR3 is CASSLYQGAQSYEQYF. DNA for the CDR3: TGTGCCAGCAGTCTCTACCAGGGGGCCCAGTCCTACGAGCAGTACTTC.

The chain uses TRBV5-1 and TRBJ1-5; D is unresolved. The CDR3 contains 15 residues. Germline CDR1 reads SGHRS; CDR2 reads YFSETQ. V lost 2 bases to trimming and J lost 4 bases, with 13 bases between them. The CDR3 coding sequence is TGCGCCAGCAGCTTAGGGCAGCCTTGGAATCAGCCCCAGCATTTT. Its protein product is CASSLGQPWNQPQHF.

V gene TRBV5-4 combines with J gene TRBJ1-2, with D perhaps matching TRBD1 (6 bases). The germline CDR1 and CDR2 sequences are SGHNT and YYREEE (reference sequence). This CDR3 is built from 14 residues. Trimming cost V 4 bases and J 3 bases, with 13 bases left between them. This CDR3 reads CASSRTGWDYGYTF. The DNA of the CDR3 is TGTGCCAGCAGCCGAACAGGGTGGGACTATGGCTACACCTTC.

The chain has TRBV5-1 and TRBJ1-3, with D unresolved. Trimming removed 4 bases from V and 1 base from J, with 12 bases in between. Germline CDR1 and CDR2: SGHRS and YFSETQ. The CDR3 totals 15 residues. The CDR3 here is CASSPPDPSGNTIYF. The CDR3 nucleotides read TGCGCCAGCAGCCCACCTGACCCGTCTGGAAACACCATATATTTT.

The rearrangement uses TRBV30 and TRBJ1-6; no reliable D call. V was cut by 3 bases and J by 7 bases, with 13 bases left in between. The CDR3 totals 14 residues. Germline CDR1 reads GTSNPN; CDR2 reads SVGIG (reference sequence). The CDR3 region is CAWRVESGNSPLHF. In DNA form, the CDR3 reads TGTGCCTGGAGGGTAGAATCTGGCAATTCACCCCTCCACTTT.

This chain joins TRBV11-2 and TRBJ2-5; 10 bases align to TRBD2. The end of the DNA is better explained by TRBJ2-7, so the J call may be wrong. Germline CDR1 SGHAT, CDR2 FQNNGV. This CDR3 comprises 13 residues. The CDR3 DNA follows: TGTGCCAGCAGTCGGACTAGCGGCTACGAGCAGTACTTC. Translating gives CASSRTSGYEQYF.